A selection of T cell receptor beta chains follows, all from one sample in a study of CD8 T cells in Susac syndrome. TCRdb re-called the immunoSEQ multiplex PCR reads with MiXCR, one entry per CDR3 protein. Here the sample spans under 85,000 distinct CDR3 sequences, around 94% being singletons. The source material was CD8+ T cells from PBMCs. The receptor set was obtained from a human donor with Susac syndrome. CDR3s include the opening cysteine and the closing phenylalanine or tryptophan. D genes are given only for firm matches. Clone size appears in some rows only: once, few, many, or a class for an expanded clone.

TRBV29-1	TRBJ2-7	once	TRBD2	CSVVGGIAGAGEQYF	TGCAGCGTTGTGGGGGGAATAGCGGGAGCGGGCGAGCAGTACTTC
TRBV28	TRBJ2-7	-	TRBD1	CASSLGTGGFEQYF	TGTGCCAGCAGTTTAGGGACAGGGGGTTTCGAGCAGTACTTC
TRBV3-1	TRBJ2-7	-	TRBD1	CASSQGPGQGRGSSYEQYF	TGTGCCAGCAGCCAAGGGCCCGGACAGGGCCGTGGTAGCTCCTACGAGCAGTACTTC
TRBV9	TRBJ2-2	-	TRBD2	CASSVAVSGRPPNTGELFF	TGTGCCAGCAGCGTAGCGGTTAGCGGGAGGCCCCCGAACACCGGGGAGCTGTTTTTT
TRBV15	TRBJ2-3	-	-	CATSRYRGAEASTDTQYF	TGTGCCACCAGCAGATATAGGGGGGCCGAGGCTAGCACAGATACGCAGTATTTT
TRBV28	TRBJ2-5	-	TRBD2	CASSPRPAGLRETQYF	TGTGCCAGCAGCCCTCGGCCAGCGGGATTGAGAGAGACCCAGTACTTC
TRBV7-9	TRBJ2-5	-	-	CASSSPWGAETQYF	TGTGCCAGCAGCTCGCCGTGGGGCGCGGAGACCCAGTACTTC
TRBV5-6	TRBJ1-2	-	-	CASSLITAGEIYGYTF	TGTGCCAGCAGCTTGATTACGGCAGGGGAGATCTATGGCTACACCTTC
TRBV5-4	TRBJ2-3	-	TRBD2	CASSPGVAGSTDTQYF	TGTGCCAGCAGTCCCGGGGTAGCGGGGAGCACAGATACGCAGTATTTT
TRBV20-1	TRBJ2-1	-	-	CSARVRVDNEQFF	TGCAGTGCTAGAGTCCGGGTCGACAATGAGCAGTTCTTC
TRBV29-1	TRBJ2-7	-	-	CSVELVDPPYEQYF	TGCAGCGTTGAGTTGGTGGATCCCCCCTACGAGCAGTACTTC
TRBV7-9	TRBJ2-1	few	-	CASSLNNEQFF	TGTGCCAGCAGCTTGAACAATGAGCAGTTCTTC
TRBV29-1	TRBJ1-2	-	-	CSVEEDDYGYTF	TGCAGCGTTGAAGAGGATGACTATGGCTACACCTTC
TRBV5-1	TRBJ2-5	-	-	CASSFWLQETQYF	TGCGCCAGCAGCTTCTGGCTTCAAGAGACCCAGTACTTC
TRBV27	TRBJ2-2	-	TRBD1	CASKTGGLGELFF	TGTGCCAGCAAAACAGGGGGCCTCGGGGAGCTGTTTTTT
TRBV30	TRBJ2-7	-	-	CASTRDSSYEQYF	TGTGCCTCTACCCGGGACTCCTCCTACGAGCAGTACTTC
TRBV4-2	TRBJ2-1	-	TRBD2	CASSQDGGGRSQFF	TGTGCCAGCAGCCAAGACGGTGGCGGGAGAAGCCAGTTCTTC
TRBV7-2	TRBJ2-7	-	TRBD1	CASSLEGQPTSSYEQYF	TGTGCCAGCAGCTTAGAGGGACAGCCGACGAGCTCCTACGAGCAGTACTTC
TRBV14	TRBJ2-5	-	-	CASRADGAQYF	TGTGCCAGTAGAGCCGACGGGGCCCAGTACTTC
TRBV12-3/TRBV12-4	TRBJ2-5	-	TRBD2	CASSLMGGLAGLETQYF	TGTGCCAGCAGTTTAATGGGCGGACTAGCGGGATTGGAGACCCAGTACTTC
TRBV15	TRBJ2-2	-	-	CATSMTRTVSNTGELFF	TGTGCCACCAGCATGACGAGGACAGTGTCGAACACCGGGGAGCTGTTTTTT
TRBV9	TRBJ1-5	-	-	CASSVDWGEGQPQHF	TGTGCCAGCAGCGTAGATTGGGGAGAGGGTCAGCCCCAGCATTTT
TRBV20-1	TRBJ2-5	-	-	CSAASQDNQETQYF	TGCAGTGCCGCTTCCCAGGACAACCAAGAGACCCAGTACTTC
TRBV27	TRBJ1-1	-	-	CASSSSQGQADTEAFF	TGTGCCAGCAGTTCCTCCCAGGGCCAAGCGGACACTGAAGCTTTCTTT
TRBV12-3/TRBV12-4	TRBJ2-1	-	-	CASSFPKNEQFF	TGTGCCAGCAGTTTCCCTAAGAATGAGCAGTTCTTC
TRBV4-3	TRBJ2-1	-	-	CASSQEGALEQFF	TGCGCCAGCAGCCAAGAGGGGGCTCTTGAGCAGTTCTTC
TRBV28	TRBJ2-7	-	-	CASSSDESSYEQYF	TGTGCCAGCAGCTCCGATGAGAGCTCCTACGAGCAGTACTTC
TRBV6-1	TRBJ1-1	once	-	CASRGVLRRLPVKWESEAFF	TGTGCCAGCAGGGGGGTCTTACGTAGGTTACCCGTTAAGTGGGAGTCTGAAGCTTTCTTT
TRBV28	TRBJ1-6	-	TRBD1	CASSWTGMSSPLHF	TGTGCCAGCAGTTGGACAGGGATGAGTTCACCCCTCCACTTT
TRBV5-1	TRBJ2-5	-	TRBD2	CASSLTSGQETQYF	TGCGCCAGCAGCCTGACTAGCGGGCAAGAGACCCAGTACTTC
TRBV11-1	TRBJ2-3	-	TRBD2	CASSQGGLGTDTQYF	TGTGCCAGCAGCCAGGGTGGACTAGGCACAGATACGCAGTATTTT
TRBV16	TRBJ2-7	-	-	CASSQGTVSYEQYF	TGTGCCAGCAGCCAAGGTACAGTTTCCTACGAGCAGTACTTC
TRBV7-8	TRBJ2-7	few	TRBD1	CASSLAPGQLMVHEQYF	TGTGCCAGCAGCTTAGCCCCGGGACAGTTAATGGTCCACGAGCAGTACTTC
TRBV10-3	TRBJ2-2	-	TRBD1	CAISAMGQGAATGELFF	TGTGCCATCAGTGCCATGGGACAGGGGGCCGCCACCGGGGAGCTGTTTTTT
TRBV20-1	TRBJ2-7	-	TRBD2	CSARRTSGAYEQYF	TGCAGTGCTAGAAGGACTAGCGGAGCCTACGAGCAGTACTTC
TRBV13	TRBJ2-5	-	TRBD1	CASSFSLGGGETQYF	TGTGCCAGCAGCTTTTCTCTAGGGGGCGGGGAGACCCAGTACTTC
TRBV12-3/TRBV12-4	TRBJ2-3	-	TRBD2	CASSFLAGASDTQYF	TGTGCCAGCAGCTTTCTAGCGGGGGCCTCTGATACGCAGTATTTT
TRBV18	TRBJ2-7	-	-	CASSVSGVSYEQYF	TGTGCCAGCTCAGTCTCAGGGGTCTCCTACGAGCAGTACTTC
TRBV12-3/TRBV12-4	TRBJ2-1	-	-	CASTVTAALFNEQFF	TGTGCCAGCACTGTGACAGCAGCATTATTCAATGAGCAGTTCTTC
TRBV12-3/TRBV12-4	TRBJ2-1	once	-	CASSSGFDSLNEQFF	TGTGCCAGCAGTTCCGGGTTCGACAGTCTAAATGAGCAGTTCTTC